This entry lists 10 T cell receptor beta chains sequenced from one sample in a study of T cell responses to AZD1222 COVID-19 vaccine. The assay was immunoSEQ multiplex PCR, and TCRdb's table has in-frame clones only and misses some. Of about 130,000 clones detected, roughly 93% appear once; the ten largest clones hold around 0.99%. Sample: peripheral blood, taken 28 days after the second AZD1222 dose. The origin of the receptors is an adult who received the AZD1222 COVID-19 vaccine.

The V gene is TRBV4-2, the J gene TRBJ1-5; D unresolved. Germline CDR1 and CDR2: LGHNA and YNFKEQ. The CDR3 extends over 17 amino acids. V lost 0 bases and J lost 5, with 17 bases in between. This CDR3 reads CASSQESSVGPHQPQHF. CDR3 DNA: TGTGCCAGCAGCCAAGAATCAAGTGTCGGACCCCATCAGCCCCAGCATTTT.

The rearrangement joins TRBV29-1 to TRBJ1-1; D not resolved. Trimming pared 6 bases from V and 1 base from J, leaving 9 bases between. The length of the CDR3 is 12 residues. CDR1 is SQVTM and CDR2 is ANQGSEA in the germline V gene. The CDR3 DNA is TGCAGCGTCGACCCTTGGAACACTGAAGCTTTCTTT. Amino acids: CSVDPWNTEAFF.

This clone appeared a single time. The chain is built from TRBV30 and TRBJ1-2, with TRBD1 as a possible D gene (5 bases). The CDR3 length is 13 residues. Trimming took 4 bases from V and 3 from J, leaving 12 bases between them. Germline CDR1 reads GTSNPN; CDR2 reads SVGIG (reference sequence). CDR3 protein: CAWKIQAHYGYTF. Here the CDR3 DNA reads TGTGCCTGGAAGATACAGGCACACTATGGCTACACCTTC.

This sequence joins TRBV7-9 and TRBJ2-7; 10 bases line up with TRBD1. This CDR3 is 13 amino acids long. From germline, CDR1 is SEHNR and CDR2 FQNEAQ (reference sequence). V dropped 5 bases and J dropped 5; count of bases not matched to a gene: 3. The CDR3 nucleotides read TGTGCCAGCAGCCGGGACAGGGGAAACGAGCAGTACTTC. This gives the protein CASSRDRGNEQYF.

The rearrangement uses TRBV12-3 or TRBV12-4 and TRBJ2-1; D uncertain. The CDR3 covers 13 residues. The V end was cut by 2 bases, the J end by 6 bases, with 8 bases between. In DNA form, the CDR3 reads TGTGCCAGCAGTTTAATCCTTGCCAATGAGCAGTTCTTC. It translates to CASSLILANEQFF.

The chain combines TRBV27 with TRBJ2-7; D is unclear. Germline loops: CDR1 MNHEY, CDR2 SMNVEV (reference sequence). The CDR3 totals 15 residues. The V end lost 3 bases, the J end lost 5 bases, and 17 bases lay between the germline ends. The CDR3 bases are TGTGCCAGCAGTTTTTACCTCCTCCCATCTCACGAGCAGTACTTC. Translation: CASSFYLLPSHEQYF.

This CDR3 reads CASGNLWGLASHEQFF. CDR3 bases: TGTGCCAGCGGGAACCTCTGGGGGCTAGCTTCACATGAGCAGTTCTTC. J is TRBJ2-1 and V is TRBV27; maybe TRBD1 (6 bases). Trimming stripped 8 bases from V and 8 bases from J, with 25 bases between. The CDR3 contains 16 residues. Germline values: CDR1 MNHEY, CDR2 SMNVEV (reference sequence).

The chain couples TRBV5-5 to TRBJ2-5, with D possibly TRBD1 on 6 matching bases. Germline V gives CDR1 SGHKS, CDR2 YYEKEE (reference sequence). V lost 5 bases to trimming and J lost 1 base, with 12 bases between them. This CDR3 contains 14 residues. Here the CDR3 reads CASSKGGTQETQYF. Here the CDR3 DNA reads TGTGCCAGCAGTAAAGGGGGTACCCAAGAGACCCAGTACTTC.

V gene TRBV6-2 or TRBV6-3 combines with J gene TRBJ2-5; D could derive from TRBD1 or TRBD2 (5 bases each). Germline CDR1 reads MNHEY; CDR2 reads SVGEGT. CDR3 length equals 15 residues. Trimming removed 6 bases at V and 3 bases at J, with 17 bases between. CDR3 amino acids: CASSSRDPGKETQYF. The DNA for the CDR3 is TGTGCCAGCAGCTCGAGGGACCCCGGGAAAGAGACCCAGTACTTC.

The chain joins TRBV5-1 to TRBJ2-5; 13 bases agree with TRBD2. Trimming took 4 bases from V and 4 from J; bases not matched to a gene: 4. This CDR3 is built from 15 residues. Germline CDR1 and CDR2: SGHRS and YFSETQ. In DNA, the CDR3 is TGCGCCAGCAGCCGGACTAGCGGGAGTGGAGAGACCCAGTACTTC. Its translation: CASSRTSGSGETQYF.